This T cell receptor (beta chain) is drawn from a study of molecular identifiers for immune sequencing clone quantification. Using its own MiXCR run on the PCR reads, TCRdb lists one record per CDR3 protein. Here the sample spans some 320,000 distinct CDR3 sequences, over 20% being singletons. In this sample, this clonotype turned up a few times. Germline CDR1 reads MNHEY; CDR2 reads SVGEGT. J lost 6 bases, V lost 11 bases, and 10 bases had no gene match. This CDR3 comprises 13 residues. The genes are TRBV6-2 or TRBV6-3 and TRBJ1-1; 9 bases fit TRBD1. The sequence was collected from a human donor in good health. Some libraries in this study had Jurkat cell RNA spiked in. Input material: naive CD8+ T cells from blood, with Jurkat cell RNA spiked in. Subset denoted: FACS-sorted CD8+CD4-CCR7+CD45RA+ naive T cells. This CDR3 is CASLPGQGSEAFF. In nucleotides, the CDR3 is TGTGCCTCCTTGCCGGGACAGGGCTCTGAAGCTTTCTTT.